This T cell receptor beta chain was recovered during a study of cytomegalovirus exposure and HLA in healthy donors. Study-wide results and caveats: It was approximately 160 TCR beta chains that were listed as cytomegalovirus-associated.

As to this clone: Antigen specificity is unknown.

The CDR3 has 13 amino acids. The V end lost 8 bases, the J end lost 2 bases, and 12 bases lay between the germline ends. Germline V lookup: CDR1 SGHTA, CDR2 FQGNSA. Assay used: immunoSEQ multiplex PCR; TCRdb lists only in-frame clones, some missing. The repertoire holds 100,000 to 120,000 clones, with 90% to 97% as singletons. The TCR originated in a woman in her late teens or twenties in good health and CMV-seronegative. The V call is TRBV7-2, the J call TRBJ1-2; D ambiguous. Sequenced input: PBMCs. This CDR3 is CASSVDKNYGYTF. The CDR3 nucleotides are TGTGCCAGCTCAGTAGACAAAAACTATGGCTACACCTTC.